Below, 4 T cell receptor beta chains from the same sample are listed, as sequenced in a study of shared clonotypes between healthy human individuals. Repertoires were generated with immunoSEQ multiplex PCR, while TCRdb's copy carries only in-frame clones and drops some. The sample has over 950,000 clones; roughly 77% are singletons. Sequencing used memory CD4+ T cells from PBMCs. This sample's subset: CD45RA-negative fraction. Every receptor here comes from a man in his late teens or twenties in good health. Some clones in this sample may be carry-over from other donors' samples.

This clone was observed once. The chain joins TRBV7-2 to TRBJ2-7, with TRBD1 identical over 8 bases. The CDR3 length is 14 residues. The trim removed 1 base at V and 4 bases at J, leaving 3 bases unmatched. Per the germline V gene, CDR1 is SGHTA and CDR2 is FQGNSA. The CDR3 DNA reads as TGTGCCAGCAGCTTAGGGGACAGGCGTTACGAGCAGTACTTC. It codes for CASSLGDRRYEQYF. Combining the CDR3 with reference TRBV7-2 and TRBJ2-7 gives the whole variable domain GAGVSQSPSNKVTEKGKDVELRCDPISGHTALYWYRQSLGQGLEFLIYFQGNSAPDKSGLPSDRFSAERTGGSVSTLTIQRTQQEDSAVYLCASSLGDRRYEQYFGPGTRLTVT.

Note on this clone: This CDR3 is also generated by other DNA sequences in the sample. The rearrangement uses TRBV5-1 and TRBJ2-1; 7 nucleotides agree with TRBD2. The germline V gene encodes CDR1 SGHRS and CDR2 YFSETQ. This CDR3 region has 16 residues. Trimming cost V 0 bases and J 0 bases; bases outside gene matches: 3. CDR3 sequence: CASSLGAGSSYNEQFF. Here the CDR3 DNA reads TGCGCCAGCAGCTTGGGAGCGGGGAGCTCCTACAATGAGCAGTTCTTC.

On this clone itself: The junction departs from germline at one end; a sequencing error may be responsible. The rearrangement uses TRBV4-3 and TRBJ2-1, with D perhaps assigned TRBD1 or TRBD2 (5 bases each). Germline V gene lookup returns CDR1 LGHNA and CDR2 YSLEER. CDR3 length: 13 residues. The CDR3 DNA reads as TGCGCCAGCAGCCGGGGGTATGTGAATGAGCGGTTCTTC. Protein sequence: CASSRGYVNERFF.

This chain connects TRBV12-2 to TRBJ2-7; the table assigns TRBD2, which was not confirmed against the DNA. TRBV12-2 is a pseudogene segment. CDR3 length: 15 amino acids. CDR3 sequence: CASRFLPSGAYEQYF. DNA of the CDR3: TGTGCAAGTCGCTTTTTACCTAGCGGTGCTTACGAGCAGTACTTC.